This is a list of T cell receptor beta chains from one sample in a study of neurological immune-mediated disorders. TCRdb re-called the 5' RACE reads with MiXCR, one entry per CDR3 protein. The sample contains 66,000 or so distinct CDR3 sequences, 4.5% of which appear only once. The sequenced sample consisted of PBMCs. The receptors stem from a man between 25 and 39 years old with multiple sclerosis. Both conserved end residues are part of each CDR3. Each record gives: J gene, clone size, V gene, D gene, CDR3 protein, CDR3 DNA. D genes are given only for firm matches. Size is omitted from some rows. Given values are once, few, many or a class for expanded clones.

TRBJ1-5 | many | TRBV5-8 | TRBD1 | CASSLYGTGGAKPQHF | TGTGCCAGCAGCTTGTATGGGACAGGGGGCGCGAAGCCCCAGCATTTT
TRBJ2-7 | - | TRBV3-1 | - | CASSQAAGEQYF | TGTGCCAGCAGCCAGGCTGCGGGCGAGCAGTACTTC
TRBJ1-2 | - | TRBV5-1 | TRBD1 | CASSLEGTDYGYTF | TGCGCCAGCAGCTTGGAGGGGACAGACTATGGCTACACCTTC
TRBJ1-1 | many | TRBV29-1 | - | CSYRTERNEAFF | TGCAGCTACAGAACCGAGAGGAATGAAGCTTTCTTT
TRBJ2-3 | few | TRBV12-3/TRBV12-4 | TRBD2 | CASSLSGGQDTQYF | TGTGCCAGCAGTCTTAGCGGGGGGCAAGATACGCAGTATTTT
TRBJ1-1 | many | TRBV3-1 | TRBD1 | CASRRDSGLNTEAFF | TGTGCCAGCAGGCGGGACAGCGGACTGAACACTGAAGCTTTCTTT
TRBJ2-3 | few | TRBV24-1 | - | CATSDKLGSSRGDTQYF | TGTGCCACCAGTGATAAGTTGGGCTCCAGCCGTGGAGATACGCAGTATTTT
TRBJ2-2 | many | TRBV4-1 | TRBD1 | CASSPEGQARGELFF | TGCGCCAGCAGCCCCGAGGGACAGGCGAGGGGGGAGCTGTTTTTT
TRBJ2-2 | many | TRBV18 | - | CASSPLGQLNTGELFF | TGTGCCAGCTCACCATTGGGACAACTGAACACCGGGGAGCTGTTTTTT
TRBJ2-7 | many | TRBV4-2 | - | CASSQDMGRMRTQYF | TGTGCCAGCAGCCAGGACATGGGACGGATGCGAACCCAGTACTTC
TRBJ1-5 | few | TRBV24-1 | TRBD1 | CATTRDHRDRGYNQPQHF | TGTGCCACCACCCGCGACCACCGGGACAGGGGTTACAATCAGCCCCAGCATTTT
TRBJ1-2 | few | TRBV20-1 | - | CSAGGTPEGYTF | TGCAGTGCTGGGGGAACACCGGAGGGCTACACCTTC
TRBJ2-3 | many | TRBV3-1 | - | CASSPAYGARDTQYF | TGTGCCAGCAGCCCCGCCTACGGGGCCAGAGATACGCAGTATTTT
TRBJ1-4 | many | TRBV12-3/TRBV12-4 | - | CASSQQGGKLFF | TGTGCCAGCAGTCAACAGGGAGGGAAACTGTTTTTT
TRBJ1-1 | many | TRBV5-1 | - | CASSLGGALNTEAFF | TGCGCCAGCAGCTTGGGCGGGGCCCTGAACACTGAAGCTTTCTTT
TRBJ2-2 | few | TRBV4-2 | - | CASSLPGGGNTGELFF | TGTGCCAGCAGCCTCCCCGGAGGGGGTAACACCGGGGAGCTGTTTTTT
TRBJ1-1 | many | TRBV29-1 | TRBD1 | CSTTGEYTEAFF | TGCAGCACAACAGGGGAATACACTGAAGCTTTCTTT
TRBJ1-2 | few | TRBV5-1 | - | CASSLEGTANYGYTF | TGCGCCAGCAGCTTGGAGGGGACCGCCAACTATGGCTACACCTTC
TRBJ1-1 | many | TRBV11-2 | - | CASSLRWGTEAFF | TGTGCCAGCAGCTTACGGTGGGGTACTGAAGCTTTCTTT
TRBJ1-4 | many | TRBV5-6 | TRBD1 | CASSLAWDRGEKLFF | TGTGCCAGCAGCTTGGCCTGGGACAGGGGTGAAAAACTGTTTTTT
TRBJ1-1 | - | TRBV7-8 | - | CASSAPRIEAFF | TGTGCCAGCAGCGCCCCCCGTATTGAAGCTTTCTTT
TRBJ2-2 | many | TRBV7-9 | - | CASSPRLNTGELFF | TGTGCCAGCAGCCCCAGGCTGAACACCGGGGAGCTGTTTTTT
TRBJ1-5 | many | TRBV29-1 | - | CSVEEGEGGNQPQHF | TGCAGCGTTGAAGAAGGGGAGGGAGGCAATCAGCCCCAGCATTTT
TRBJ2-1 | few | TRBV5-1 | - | CASSRSFARIDNEQFF | TGCGCCAGCAGCCGTTCGTTCGCTCGCATCGACAATGAGCAGTTCTTC